At least ten counts were recorded for the clone carrying this T cell receptor beta chain. Its antigen is currently unknown. The entire patient cohort was treatment-naive prior to thyroid surgery. V shed 0 bases, J shed 4 bases, and the junction held 16 bases outside the gene matches. The CDR3 runs 20 residues. Germline V CDR1 and CDR2: ENHRY, SYGVKD. The sample comes from a study of metastatic and nonmetastatic thyroid tumors. Study overall: Samples came from malignant and benign thyroid patients, and repertoires were compared across blood and tumor or nodule tissue.

General study points: Benign nodules were reported to have significantly lower TCR beta diversity than malignant thyroid tumors, in blood and tumor.

Original analysis: Variation in CDR3 across clinicopathological groups served as the basis for constructing a distant-metastasis classifier in papillary thyroid cancer. TCRdb redid the clone calls on the PCR reads using MiXCR. TCRdb, not the authors, supplied the V and J calls. The data contain roughly 40,000 clones, 15% to 20% of them singletons. This TCR came from a female donor with papillary thyroid cancer or a benign thyroid nodule (not recorded which). Some clones in this sample may be carry-over from other donors' samples. The chain recombines TRBV10-3 with TRBJ2-1, with 9 bases matching TRBD2. Material: blood. The CDR3 protein is CAISESELAGTRRSYNEQFF. The CDR3 nucleotides are TGTGCCATCAGTGAGTCGGAGCTAGCGGGAACGCGTAGGAGTTACAATGAGCAGTTCTTC.